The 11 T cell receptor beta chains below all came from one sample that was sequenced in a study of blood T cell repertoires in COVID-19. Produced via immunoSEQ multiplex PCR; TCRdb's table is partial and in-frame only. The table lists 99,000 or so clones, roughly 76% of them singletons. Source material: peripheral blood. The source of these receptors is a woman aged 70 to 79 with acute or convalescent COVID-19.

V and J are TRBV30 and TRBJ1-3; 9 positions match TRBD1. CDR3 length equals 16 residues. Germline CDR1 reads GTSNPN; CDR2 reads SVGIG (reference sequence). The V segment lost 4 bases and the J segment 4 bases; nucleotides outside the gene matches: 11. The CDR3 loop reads CAWIRDRVLAGNTIYF. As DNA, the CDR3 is TGTGCCTGGATCCGGGACAGGGTTCTAGCCGGAAACACCATATATTTT.

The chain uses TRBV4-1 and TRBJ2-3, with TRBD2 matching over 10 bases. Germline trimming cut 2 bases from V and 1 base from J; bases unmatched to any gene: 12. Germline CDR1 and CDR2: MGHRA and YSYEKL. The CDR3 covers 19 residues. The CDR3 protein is CASSQSFLAGAGGTDTQYF. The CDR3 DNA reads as TGCGCCAGCAGCCAATCATTTCTAGCGGGGGCCGGGGGCACAGATACGCAGTATTTT.

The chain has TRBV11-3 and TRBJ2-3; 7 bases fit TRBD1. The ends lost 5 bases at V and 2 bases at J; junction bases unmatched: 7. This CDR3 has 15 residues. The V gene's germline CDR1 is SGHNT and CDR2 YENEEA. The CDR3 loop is CASSLGQVSTDTQYF. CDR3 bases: TGTGCCAGCAGCCTCGGACAGGTGTCCACAGATACGCAGTATTTT.

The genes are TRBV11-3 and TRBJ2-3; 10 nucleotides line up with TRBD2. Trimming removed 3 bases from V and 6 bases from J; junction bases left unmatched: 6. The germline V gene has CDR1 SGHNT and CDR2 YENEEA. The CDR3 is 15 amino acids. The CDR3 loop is CASSFSIAGGDTQYF. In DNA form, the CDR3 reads TGTGCCAGCAGCTTTAGTATAGCGGGAGGCGATACGCAGTATTTT.

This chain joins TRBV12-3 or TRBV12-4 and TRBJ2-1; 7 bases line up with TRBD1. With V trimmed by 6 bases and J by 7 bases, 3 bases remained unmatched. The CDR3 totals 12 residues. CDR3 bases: TGTGCCAGCAGCTCAGGGGGTAATGAGCAGTTCTTC. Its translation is CASSSGGNEQFF.

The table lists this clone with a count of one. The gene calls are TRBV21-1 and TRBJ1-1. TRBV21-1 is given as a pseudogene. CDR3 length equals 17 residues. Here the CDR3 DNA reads TGTGCCAGCAGCCTGCTAGCAGGAGACCGCGCGAACACTGAAGCTTTCTTT. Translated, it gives CASSLLAGDRANTEAFF.

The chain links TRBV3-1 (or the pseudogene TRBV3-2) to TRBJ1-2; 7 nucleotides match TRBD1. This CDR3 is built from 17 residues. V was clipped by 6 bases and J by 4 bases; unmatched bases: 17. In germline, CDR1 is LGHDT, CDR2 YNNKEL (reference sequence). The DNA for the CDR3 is TGTGCCAGCAGTCGGAGCGGAGACAGGGCTACCTTCTATGGCTACACCTTC. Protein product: CASSRSGDRATFYGYTF.

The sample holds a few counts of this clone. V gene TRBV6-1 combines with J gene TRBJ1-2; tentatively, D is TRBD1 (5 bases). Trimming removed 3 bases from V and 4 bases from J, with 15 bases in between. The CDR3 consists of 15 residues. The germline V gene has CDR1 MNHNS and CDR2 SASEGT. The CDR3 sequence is CASSDRGKATYGYTF. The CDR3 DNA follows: TGTGCCAGCAGTGATCGGGGGAAAGCGACCTATGGCTACACCTTC.

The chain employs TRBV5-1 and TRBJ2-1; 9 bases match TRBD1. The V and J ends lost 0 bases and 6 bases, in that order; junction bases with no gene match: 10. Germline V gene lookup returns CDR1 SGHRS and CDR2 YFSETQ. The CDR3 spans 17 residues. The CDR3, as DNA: TGCGCCAGCAGCTTGGCCGGGACAGGGTCCCATACCAATGAGCAGTTCTTC. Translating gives CASSLAGTGSHTNEQFF.

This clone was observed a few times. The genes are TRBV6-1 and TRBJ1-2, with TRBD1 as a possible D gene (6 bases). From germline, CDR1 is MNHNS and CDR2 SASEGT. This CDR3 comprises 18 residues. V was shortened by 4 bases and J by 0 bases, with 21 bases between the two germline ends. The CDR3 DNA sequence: TGTGCCAGCAGTGCCCTCGGACAGCCCTTTAAAGCTAACTATGGCTACACCTTC. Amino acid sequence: CASSALGQPFKANYGYTF.

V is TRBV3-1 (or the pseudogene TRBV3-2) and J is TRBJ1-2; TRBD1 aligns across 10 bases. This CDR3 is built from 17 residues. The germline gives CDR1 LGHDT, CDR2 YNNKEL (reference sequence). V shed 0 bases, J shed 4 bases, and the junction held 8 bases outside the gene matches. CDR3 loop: CASSQDLGTGAAYGYTF. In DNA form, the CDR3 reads TGTGCCAGCAGCCAAGATCTCGGGACAGGGGCGGCCTATGGCTACACCTTC.